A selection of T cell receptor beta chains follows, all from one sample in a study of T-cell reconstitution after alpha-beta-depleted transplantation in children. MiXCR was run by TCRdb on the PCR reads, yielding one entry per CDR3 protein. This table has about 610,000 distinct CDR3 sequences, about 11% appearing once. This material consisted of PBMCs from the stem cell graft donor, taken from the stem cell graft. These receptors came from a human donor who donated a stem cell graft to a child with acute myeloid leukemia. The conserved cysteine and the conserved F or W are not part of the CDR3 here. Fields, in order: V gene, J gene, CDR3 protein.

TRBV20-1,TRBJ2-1,SASPYWDEQF
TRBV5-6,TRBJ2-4,ASSLGVSLAKNIQY
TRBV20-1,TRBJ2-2,SARWAGVPGELF
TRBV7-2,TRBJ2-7,ASCLGTSGREQY
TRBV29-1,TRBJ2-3,SVARGTDTQY
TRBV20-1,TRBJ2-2,SARTSGRARYTGELF
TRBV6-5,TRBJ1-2,ASSNRGTNGYT
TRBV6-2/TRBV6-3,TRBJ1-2,ASSYFTAAGRYGYT
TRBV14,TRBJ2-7,ASSQADYEQY
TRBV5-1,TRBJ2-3,ASSLDTSGGTDTQY
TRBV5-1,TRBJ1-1,ASSLVQGSEAF
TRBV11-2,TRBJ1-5,ASSLDVGPGQPQH
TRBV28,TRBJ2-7,ASSFEGIGTNSYEQY
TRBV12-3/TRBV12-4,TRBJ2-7,ASSLASGSYEQY
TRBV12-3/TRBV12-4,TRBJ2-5,ASSPTRTGNQETQY
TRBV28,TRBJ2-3,ASSPNLRTDTQY
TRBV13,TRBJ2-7,ASSPGTSGRSSYEQY
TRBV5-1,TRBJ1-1,ASSYNQGAEAF
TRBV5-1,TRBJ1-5,ASSLEGIGNQPQH
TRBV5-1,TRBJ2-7,ASSFSLPGASGPYEQY
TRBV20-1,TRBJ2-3,SARDSGGRAGVKQY
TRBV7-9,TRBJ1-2,ASSLGTGFDGF
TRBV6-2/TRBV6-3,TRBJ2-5,ASSYSPGEETQY
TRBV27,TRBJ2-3,ASTRTSGRRTDTQY
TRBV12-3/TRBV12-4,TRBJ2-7,ASSRTQRGSYEQY
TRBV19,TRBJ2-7,ASSIGTASGARNEQY
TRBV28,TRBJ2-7,ASSLGGLAGGKMGEQY
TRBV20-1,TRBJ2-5,SAGTSGNQETQY
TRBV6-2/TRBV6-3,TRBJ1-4,ASNERPPSEKLF
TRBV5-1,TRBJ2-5,ASSLELAGRGQETQY
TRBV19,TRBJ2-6,ASSIFGTASSGANVLT
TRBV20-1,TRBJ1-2,SARDLGREHYGYT
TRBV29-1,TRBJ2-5,SVEGGHQVTQY
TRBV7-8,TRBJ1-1,ASSLAYKGWDEAF
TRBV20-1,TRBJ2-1,SAREASRNEQF
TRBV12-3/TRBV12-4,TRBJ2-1,ATGRNNEQF
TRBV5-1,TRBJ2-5,ASSLVAGEETQY
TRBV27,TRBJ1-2,ASSSGQANYGYT
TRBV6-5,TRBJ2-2,ASTAANTGELF
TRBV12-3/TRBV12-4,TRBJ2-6,ASRLSGNANVLT
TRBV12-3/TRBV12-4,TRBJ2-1,ASSYRTGAKGQF
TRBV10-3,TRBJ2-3,AISRDRGTDTQY
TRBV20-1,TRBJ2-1,SAISQGGHEQF
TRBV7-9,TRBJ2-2,ASSLYNTGELF
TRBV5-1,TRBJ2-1,ASSLTGTNYNEQF
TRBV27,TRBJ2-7,ASSYRESSYEQY
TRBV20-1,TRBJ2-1,SARAPGTSAHEEQF
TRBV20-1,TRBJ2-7,SALSQGHEQY
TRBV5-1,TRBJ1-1,ASSGGAGGAAF
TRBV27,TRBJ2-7,ASRVQSGGTYEQY
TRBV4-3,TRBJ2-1,ASSSLAGHEQF
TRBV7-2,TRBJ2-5,ASRPSDRGETQY
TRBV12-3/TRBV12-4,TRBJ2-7,ASSLALPAGAHEQY
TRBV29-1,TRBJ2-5,SVSRGIQETQY
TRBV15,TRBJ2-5,ATSRAPSGAQETQY